These 3 T cell receptor beta chains came from one sample sequenced in a study of T cell changes during pregnancy in multiple sclerosis. Assay used: immunoSEQ multiplex PCR; TCRdb lists only in-frame clones, some missing. The top ten hold about 2.3% of the sample, which has around 88,000 clones, roughly 94% seen once. This specimen was peripheral blood, taken after pregnancy. These receptors were taken from a female donor in good health, enrolled as a control in a pregnancy study.

The chain has TRBV25-1 and TRBJ2-1; 7 nucleotides line up with TRBD2. V lost 11 bases to trimming and J lost 7 bases; unmatched junction nucleotides: 8. Germline assignment: CDR1 MGHDK and CDR2 SYGVNS. The CDR3 totals 12 residues. For the CDR3, the DNA is TGTGCCTCCGGACGGGGGGAGAATGAGCAGTTCTTC. Protein sequence: CASGRGENEQFF.

The genes are TRBV7-9 and TRBJ1-4; weak D call: TRBD1 (6 bases). V lost 5 bases to trimming and J lost 8 bases, with 18 bases between them. CDR1 SEHNR and CDR2 FQNEAQ come from the germline V gene (reference sequence). The CDR3 has 15 residues. CDR3 nucleotides: TGTGCCAGCAGCCGGGGGGGGGCGGTCGGAGAAAAACTGTTTTTT. Protein sequence: CASSRGGAVGEKLFF.

The J gene is TRBJ1-5, the V gene TRBV7-6; 7 bases are a match to TRBD1. CDR3 length equals 13 residues. CDR1 SGHVS and CDR2 FNYEAQ come from the germline V gene. With 5 bases clipped from V and 5 bases from J, the junction kept 3 bases outside the gene matches. The CDR3 DNA is TGTGCCAGCAGCCGGGACAGAGATCAGCCCCAGCATTTT. Translation: CASSRDRDQPQHF.